This TCR beta chain comes out of a study of blood T cell repertoires in COVID-19. Study-wide background: Researchers got acute and convalescent COVID-19 samples from the United States, Italy and Spain.

The germline gives CDR1 MNHEY, CDR2 SMNVEV (reference sequence). The CDR3 loop spans 17 amino acids. The V end lost 8 bases, the J end lost 6 bases, and 23 bases lay between the germline ends. In the original workflow: Estimation of nucleated cell counts relied on the amplification of reference gene primers. The protocol was immunoSEQ multiplex PCR, while the TCRdb copy is restricted to in-frame clones and leaves out a portion. From that table come the V and J calls and clone size; the DNA was used to work out D and trimming. The table includes 40,000 or so clones, approximately 84% detected once. The rearrangement links TRBV27 to TRBJ1-6, with D maybe TRBD1 (6 bases). The sequenced material came from peripheral blood. The receptor's source is a human donor in a cohort sampled during active COVID-19. CDR3 residues: CASRSIQGVGSNSPLHF. CDR3 DNA sequence: TGTGCCAGCCGATCTATACAGGGCGTAGGCTCTAATTCACCCCTCCACTTT.